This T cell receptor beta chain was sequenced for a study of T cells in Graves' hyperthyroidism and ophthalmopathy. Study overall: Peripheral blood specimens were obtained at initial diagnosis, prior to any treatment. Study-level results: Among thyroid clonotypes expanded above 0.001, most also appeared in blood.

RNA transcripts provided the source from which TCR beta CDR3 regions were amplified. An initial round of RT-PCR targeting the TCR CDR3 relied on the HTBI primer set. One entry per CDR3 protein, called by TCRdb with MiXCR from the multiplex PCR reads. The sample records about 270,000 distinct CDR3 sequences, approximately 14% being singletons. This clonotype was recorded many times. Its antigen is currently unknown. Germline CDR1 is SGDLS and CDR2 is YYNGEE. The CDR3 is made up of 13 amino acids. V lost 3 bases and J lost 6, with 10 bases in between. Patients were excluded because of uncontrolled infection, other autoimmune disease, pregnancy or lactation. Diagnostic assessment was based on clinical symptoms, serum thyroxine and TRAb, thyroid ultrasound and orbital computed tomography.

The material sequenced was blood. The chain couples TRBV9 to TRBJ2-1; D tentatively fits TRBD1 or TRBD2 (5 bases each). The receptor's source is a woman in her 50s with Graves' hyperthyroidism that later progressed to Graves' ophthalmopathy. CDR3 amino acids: CASSGGTTNEQFF. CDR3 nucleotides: TGTGCCAGCAGCGGTGGGACCACCAATGAGCAGTTCTTC. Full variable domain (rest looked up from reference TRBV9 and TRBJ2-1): DSGVTQTPKHLITATGQRVTLRCSPRSGDLSVYWYQQSLDQGLQFLIQYYNGEERAKGNILERFSAQQFPDLHSELNLSSLELGDSALYFCASSGGTTNEQFFGPGTRLTVL.